The following is a T cell receptor beta chain sequence with its context. Germline V gene lookup returns CDR1 MGHRA and CDR2 YSYEKL. The J segment lost 6 bases and the V segment lost 5 bases, leaving 10 bases of the junction unmatched. This CDR3 is 15 amino acids long. The data stem from a study of blood T cell repertoires in COVID-19. Authors' processing steps: For nucleated cells, counts were estimated from reference gene primer amplification. Profiled with immunoSEQ multiplex PCR; TCRdb holds only in-frame clones, not every one. The V and J calls and the clone size are those of that table, but D and trimming were determined from the DNA. The sample has more than 400,000 clones; 90% are singletons. This study enrolled people aged 18 to 89 from 20 to 25 US geographic areas. Recovered Cohort 3 donors showed two negative PCRs, clearance, or symptom resolution.

Source material: PBMCs or T cells enriched from blood (not recorded which). The source is a man younger than 35 who had recovered from COVID-19. This chain links TRBV4-1 with TRBJ2-1, with 7 bases identical to TRBD2. CDR3 sequence reads: CASSSKREVVNEQFF. The DNA for the CDR3 is TGCGCCAGCAGCTCCAAGCGGGAAGTAGTCAATGAGCAGTTCTTC.